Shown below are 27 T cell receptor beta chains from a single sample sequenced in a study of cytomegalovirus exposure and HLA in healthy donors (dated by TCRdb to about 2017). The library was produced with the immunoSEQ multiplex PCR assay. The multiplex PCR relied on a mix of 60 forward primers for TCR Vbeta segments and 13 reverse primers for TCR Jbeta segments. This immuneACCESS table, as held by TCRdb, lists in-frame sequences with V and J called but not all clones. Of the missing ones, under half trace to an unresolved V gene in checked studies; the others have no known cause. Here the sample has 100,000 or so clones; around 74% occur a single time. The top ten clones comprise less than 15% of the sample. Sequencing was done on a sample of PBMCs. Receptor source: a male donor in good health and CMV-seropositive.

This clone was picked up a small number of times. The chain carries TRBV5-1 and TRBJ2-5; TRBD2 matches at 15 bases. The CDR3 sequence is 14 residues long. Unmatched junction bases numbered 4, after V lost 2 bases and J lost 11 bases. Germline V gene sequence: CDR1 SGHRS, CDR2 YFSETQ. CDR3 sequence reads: CASSFSGTSGGQYF. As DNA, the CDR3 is TGCGCCAGCAGCTTCAGCGGGACTAGCGGGGGGCAGTACTTC.

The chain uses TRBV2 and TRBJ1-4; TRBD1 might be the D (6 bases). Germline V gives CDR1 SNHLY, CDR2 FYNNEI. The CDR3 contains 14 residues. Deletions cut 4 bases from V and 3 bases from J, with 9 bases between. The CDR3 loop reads CASSADRANEKLFF. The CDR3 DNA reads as TGTGCCAGCAGTGCGGACAGAGCTAATGAAAAACTGTTTTTT. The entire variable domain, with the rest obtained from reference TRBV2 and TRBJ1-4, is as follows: EPEVTQTPSHQVTQMGQEVILRCVPISNHLYFYWYRQILGQKVEFLVSFYNNEISEKSEIFDDQFSVERPDGSNFTLKIRSTKLEDSAMYFCASSADRANEKLFFGSGTQLSVL.

CDR3 nucleotide sequence: TGTGCCAGCTCACCACCCGGCAGGTTCCAAGAGACCCAGTACTTC. It is translated as CASSPPGRFQETQYF. V usage is TRBV18 and J usage is TRBJ2-5; D is ambiguous. V was clipped by 0 bases and J by 1 base, with 9 bases between them. Germline V gene lookup returns CDR1 KGHSH and CDR2 LQKENI. The CDR3 covers 15 residues.

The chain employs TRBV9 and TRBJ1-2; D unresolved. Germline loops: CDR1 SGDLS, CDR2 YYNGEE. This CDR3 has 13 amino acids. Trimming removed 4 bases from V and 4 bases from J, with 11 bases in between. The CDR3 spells CASSSGLSYGYTF. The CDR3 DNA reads TGTGCCAGCAGCTCGGGATTGTCCTATGGCTACACCTTC.

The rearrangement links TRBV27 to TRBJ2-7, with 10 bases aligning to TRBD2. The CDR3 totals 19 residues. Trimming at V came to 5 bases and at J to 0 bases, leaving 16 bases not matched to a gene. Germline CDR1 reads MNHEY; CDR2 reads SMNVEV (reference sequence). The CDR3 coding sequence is TGTGCCAGCAGTCCCCAGGGTATAGCGGGGGGACCCTACTCCTACGAGCAGTACTTC. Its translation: CASSPQGIAGGPYSYEQYF.

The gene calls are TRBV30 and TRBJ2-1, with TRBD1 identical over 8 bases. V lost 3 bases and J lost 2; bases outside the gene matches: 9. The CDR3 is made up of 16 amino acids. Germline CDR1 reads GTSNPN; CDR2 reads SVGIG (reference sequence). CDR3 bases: TGTGCCTGGAGGCCGCAGGGGGCTTTCCCCTACAATGAGCAGTTCTTC. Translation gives CAWRPQGAFPYNEQFF.

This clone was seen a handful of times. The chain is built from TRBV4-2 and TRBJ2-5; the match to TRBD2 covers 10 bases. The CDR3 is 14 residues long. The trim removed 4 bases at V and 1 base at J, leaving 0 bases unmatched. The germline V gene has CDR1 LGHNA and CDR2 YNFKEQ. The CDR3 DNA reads TGTGCCAGCAGCCCTAGCGGGGGCCAAGAGACCCAGTACTTC. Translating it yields CASSPSGGQETQYF.

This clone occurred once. The CDR3 nucleotides read TGTGCCAGCAGCTTGTACAGGGGGCTGGGGACTGAAGCTTTCTTT. Translating it yields CASSLYRGLGTEAFF. The V call is TRBV5-6, the J call TRBJ1-1, with TRBD1 identical over 9 bases. CDR3 size: 15 residues. Germline CDR1 and CDR2: SGHDT and YYEEEE. Trimming removed 1 base from V and 5 bases from J; junction bases left unmatched: 6.

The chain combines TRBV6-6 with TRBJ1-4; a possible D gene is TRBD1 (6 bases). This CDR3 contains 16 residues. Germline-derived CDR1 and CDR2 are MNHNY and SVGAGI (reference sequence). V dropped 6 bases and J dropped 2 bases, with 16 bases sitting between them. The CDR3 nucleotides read TGTGCCAGCAGGCCCCCGGGGGGGGCCACTAATGAAAAACTGTTTTTT. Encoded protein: CASRPPGGATNEKLFF.

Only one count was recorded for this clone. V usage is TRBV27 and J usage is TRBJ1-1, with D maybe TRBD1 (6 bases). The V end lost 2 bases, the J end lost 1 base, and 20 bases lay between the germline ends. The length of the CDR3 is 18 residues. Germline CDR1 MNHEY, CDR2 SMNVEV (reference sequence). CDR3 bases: TGTGCCAGCAGTTTAAGGACGACAAGGACACAGGGGAACACTGAAGCTTTCTTT. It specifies CASSLRTTRTQGNTEAFF.

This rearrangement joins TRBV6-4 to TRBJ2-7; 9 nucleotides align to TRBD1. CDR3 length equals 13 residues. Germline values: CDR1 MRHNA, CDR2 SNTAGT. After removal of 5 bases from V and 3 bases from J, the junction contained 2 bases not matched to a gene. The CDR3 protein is CASSRDRDYEQYF. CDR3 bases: TGTGCCAGCAGTCGGGACAGGGACTACGAGCAGTACTTC.

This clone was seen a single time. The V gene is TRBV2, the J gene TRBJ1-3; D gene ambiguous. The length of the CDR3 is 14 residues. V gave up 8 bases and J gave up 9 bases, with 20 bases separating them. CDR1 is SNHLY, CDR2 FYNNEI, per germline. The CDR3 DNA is TGTGCCAGCGCGCCCCAAACGAACTTTGGCACCATATATTTT. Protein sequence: CASAPQTNFGTIYF.

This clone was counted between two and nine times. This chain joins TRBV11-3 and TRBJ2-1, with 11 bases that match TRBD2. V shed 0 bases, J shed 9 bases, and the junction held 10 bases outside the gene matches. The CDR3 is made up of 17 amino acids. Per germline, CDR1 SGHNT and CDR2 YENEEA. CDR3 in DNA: TGTGCCAGCAGCTTAGATGTCCTAGCGGGGGGCCGGGGTGAGCAGTTCTTC. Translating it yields CASSLDVLAGGRGEQFF.

The CDR3 DNA sequence: TGTGCCAGCAGCCCGAGGACAGAGTACACTGAAGCTTTCTTT. This codes for CASSPRTEYTEAFF. The chain uses TRBV7-9 and TRBJ1-1; tentative D call: TRBD1 (6 bases). V was shortened by 5 bases and J by 3 bases, with 13 bases between the two germline ends. Germline CDR1 and CDR2: SEHNR and FQNEAQ (reference sequence). This CDR3 has 14 amino acids.

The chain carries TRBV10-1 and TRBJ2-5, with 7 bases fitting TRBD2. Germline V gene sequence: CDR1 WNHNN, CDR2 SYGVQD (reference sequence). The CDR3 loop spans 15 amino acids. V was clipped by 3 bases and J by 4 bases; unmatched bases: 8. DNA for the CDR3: TGCGCCAGCAGTGATGCCGGGGGGTTTAGAGAGACCCAGTACTTC. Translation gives CASSDAGGFRETQYF.

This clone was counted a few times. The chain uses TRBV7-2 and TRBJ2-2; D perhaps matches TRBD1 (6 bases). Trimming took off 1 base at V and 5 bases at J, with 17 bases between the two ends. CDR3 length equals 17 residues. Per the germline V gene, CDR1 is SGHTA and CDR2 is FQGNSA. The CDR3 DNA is TGTGCCAGCAGCTTAGTAGGGGCAGGGGCGGGTACCGGGGAGCTGTTTTTT. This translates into CASSLVGAGAGTGELFF.

As DNA, the CDR3 is TGTGCCAGCAGCTCTCCGGGGAGGGGGGCAGATACGCAGTATTTT. Amino acid sequence: CASSSPGRGADTQYF. The rearrangement uses TRBV13 and TRBJ2-3, with D perhaps matching TRBD2 (7 bases). This CDR3 comprises 15 residues. Germline CDR1 and CDR2: PRHDT and FYEKMQ (reference sequence). Deletions cut 4 bases from V and 4 bases from J, with 15 bases between.

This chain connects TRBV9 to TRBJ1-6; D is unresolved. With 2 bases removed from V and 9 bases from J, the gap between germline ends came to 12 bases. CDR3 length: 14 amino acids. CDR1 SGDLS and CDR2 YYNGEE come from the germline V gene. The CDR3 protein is CASSVAPEGSPLHF. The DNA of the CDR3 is TGTGCCAGCAGCGTGGCCCCGGAGGGTTCACCCCTCCACTTT.

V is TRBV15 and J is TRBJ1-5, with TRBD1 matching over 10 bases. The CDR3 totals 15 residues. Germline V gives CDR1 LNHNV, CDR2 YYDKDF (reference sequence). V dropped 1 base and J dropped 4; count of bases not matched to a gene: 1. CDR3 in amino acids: CATSRAGQGNQPQHF. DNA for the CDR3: TGTGCCACCAGCAGAGCGGGACAGGGGAATCAGCCCCAGCATTTT.

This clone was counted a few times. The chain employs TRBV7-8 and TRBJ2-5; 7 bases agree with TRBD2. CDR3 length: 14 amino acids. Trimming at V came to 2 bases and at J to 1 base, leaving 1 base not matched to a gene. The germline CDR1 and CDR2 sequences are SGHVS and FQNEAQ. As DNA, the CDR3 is TGTGCCAGCAGCTTAAGGACTAGCCAAGAGACCCAGTACTTC. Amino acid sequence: CASSLRTSQETQYF.

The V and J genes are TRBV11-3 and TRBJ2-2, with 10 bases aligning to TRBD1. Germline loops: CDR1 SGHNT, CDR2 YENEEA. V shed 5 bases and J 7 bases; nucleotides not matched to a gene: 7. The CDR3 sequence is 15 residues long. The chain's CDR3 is CASSPGQGEDGELFF. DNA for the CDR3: TGTGCCAGCAGCCCAGGACAGGGGGAGGACGGGGAGCTGTTTTTT.

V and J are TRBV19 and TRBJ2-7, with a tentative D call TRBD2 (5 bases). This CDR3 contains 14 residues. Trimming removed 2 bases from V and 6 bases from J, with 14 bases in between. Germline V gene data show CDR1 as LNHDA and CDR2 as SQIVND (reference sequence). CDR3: CASSIRLMGAEQYF. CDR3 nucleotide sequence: TGTGCCAGTAGTATACGGCTGATGGGAGCCGAGCAGTACTTC.

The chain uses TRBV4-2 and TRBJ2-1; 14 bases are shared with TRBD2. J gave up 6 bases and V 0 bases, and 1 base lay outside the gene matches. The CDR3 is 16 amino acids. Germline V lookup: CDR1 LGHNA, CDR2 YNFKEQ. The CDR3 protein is CASSQEGTSGGNEQFF. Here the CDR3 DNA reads TGTGCCAGCAGCCAAGAAGGGACTAGCGGGGGCAATGAGCAGTTCTTC.

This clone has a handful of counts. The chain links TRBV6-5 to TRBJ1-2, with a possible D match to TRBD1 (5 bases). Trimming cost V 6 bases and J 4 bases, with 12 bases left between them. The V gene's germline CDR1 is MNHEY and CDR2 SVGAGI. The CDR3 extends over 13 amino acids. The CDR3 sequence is CASRVHQGYGYTF. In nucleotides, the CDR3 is TGTGCCAGCAGGGTCCATCAGGGCTATGGCTACACCTTC.

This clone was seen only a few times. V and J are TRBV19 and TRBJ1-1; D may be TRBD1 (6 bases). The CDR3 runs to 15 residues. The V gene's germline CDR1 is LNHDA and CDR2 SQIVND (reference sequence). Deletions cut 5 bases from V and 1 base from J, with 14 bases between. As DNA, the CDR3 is TGTGCCAGTAGTGCGGCAGGGGTTGCGAACACTGAAGCTTTCTTT. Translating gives CASSAAGVANTEAFF.

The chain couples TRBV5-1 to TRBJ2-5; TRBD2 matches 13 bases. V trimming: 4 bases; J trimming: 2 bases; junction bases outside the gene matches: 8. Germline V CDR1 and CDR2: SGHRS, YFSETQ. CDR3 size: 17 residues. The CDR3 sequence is CASSKGLAGAYQETQYF. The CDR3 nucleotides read TGCGCCAGCAGCAAAGGACTAGCGGGGGCGTATCAAGAGACCCAGTACTTC.

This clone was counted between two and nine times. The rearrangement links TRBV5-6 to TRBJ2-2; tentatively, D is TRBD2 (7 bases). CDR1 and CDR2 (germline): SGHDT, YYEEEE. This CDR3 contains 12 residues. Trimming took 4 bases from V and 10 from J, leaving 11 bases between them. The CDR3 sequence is CASSPGGAELFF. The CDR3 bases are TGTGCCAGCAGCCCTGGGGGGGCGGAGCTGTTTTTT. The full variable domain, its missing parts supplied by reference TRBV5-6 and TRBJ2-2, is DAGVTQSPTHLIKTRGQQVTLRCSPKSGHDTVSWYQQALGQGPQFIFQYYEEEERQRGNFPDRFSGHQFPNYSSELNVNALLLGDSALYLCASSPGGAELFFGEGSRLTVL.